Reported below is one T cell receptor beta chain. This entry belongs to a study of T cell changes during pregnancy in multiple sclerosis. TCRdb keeps only in-frame clones here, not all; method: immunoSEQ multiplex PCR. This sample yields approximately 35,000 clones, of which approximately 90% are seen a single time; 0.75% to 0.95% belongs to the top ten. CDR1 is SGDLS and CDR2 is YYNGEE in the germline V gene. V lost 0 bases, J lost 5 bases, and 20 bases stayed unmatched. The CDR3 length is 21 residues. The chain recombines TRBV9 with TRBJ2-3, with 11 bases fitting TRBD2. The TCR sequence derives from a female donor in good health, enrolled as a control in a pregnancy study. Sample: CD4+ T cells from peripheral blood mononuclear cells, taken after pregnancy. CDR3 sequence reads: CASSVAMRLAGGGTPRDTQYF. CDR3 coding DNA: TGTGCCAGCAGCGTAGCCATGCGGCTAGCGGGGGGCGGGACCCCGCGAGATACGCAGTATTTT.